In its sample, the clone carrying this TCR beta chain was seen a few times. The antigen remains undetermined. These data come from a study of T cell repertoires in cytomegalovirus infection. Study-wide background: CMV epitopes in the study were HLA-C-restricted (recently identified) and HLA-B-restricted (well studied). Both a matching HLA type and CMV infection were indicated by public TCR beta signatures.

Germline trimming cut 0 bases from V and 5 bases from J; bases unmatched to any gene: 4. The germline V gene encodes CDR1 SGHTA and CDR2 FQGNSA. CDR3 length: 15 amino acids. The study's findings and limits: The ex vivo response showed dominance by HLA-C-restricted CMV-specific TCR beta clonotypes.

One entry per CDR3 protein results from TCRdb running MiXCR on the reads. The sample consists of some 500,000 distinct CDR3 sequences, almost 40% of them appearing once. V is TRBV7-2 and J is TRBJ2-5, with 9 bases aligning to TRBD1. This receptor was obtained from a human donor in good health (CMV status not recorded). Some clones in this sample may be carry-over from other donors' samples. Here the sequenced sample was cultured PBMCs, taken from culture after CMV antigen stimulation. In DNA form, the CDR3 reads TGTGCCAGCAGCTTAGCCGGGACAGGGCAGGAGACCCAGTACTTC. This encodes CASSLAGTGQETQYF.